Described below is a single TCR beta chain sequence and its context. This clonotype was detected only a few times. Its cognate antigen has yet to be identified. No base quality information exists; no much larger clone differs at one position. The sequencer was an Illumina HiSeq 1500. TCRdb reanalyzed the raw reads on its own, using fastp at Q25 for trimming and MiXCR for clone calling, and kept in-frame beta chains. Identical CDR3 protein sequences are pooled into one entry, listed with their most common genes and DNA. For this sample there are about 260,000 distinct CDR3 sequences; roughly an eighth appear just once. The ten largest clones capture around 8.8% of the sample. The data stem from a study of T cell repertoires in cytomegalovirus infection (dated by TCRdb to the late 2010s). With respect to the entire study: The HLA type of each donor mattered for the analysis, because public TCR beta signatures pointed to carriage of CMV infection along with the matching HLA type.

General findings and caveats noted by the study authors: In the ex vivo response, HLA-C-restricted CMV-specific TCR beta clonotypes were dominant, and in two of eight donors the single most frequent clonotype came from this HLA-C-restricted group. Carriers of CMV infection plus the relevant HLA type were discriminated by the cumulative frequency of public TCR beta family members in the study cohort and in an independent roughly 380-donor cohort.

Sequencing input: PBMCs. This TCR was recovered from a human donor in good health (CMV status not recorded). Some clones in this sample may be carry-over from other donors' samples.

The DNA sequence is given as TGTGCCAGCAGCGGGACAGGGGGCAGAGGAGAGACCCAGTACTTC. Its protein is CASSGTGGRGETQYF. In this chain, TRBV12-3 or TRBV12-4 is recombined with TRBJ2-5, with 12 central nucleotides matching TRBD1. The junction shows trimming of 6 bases on V and 4 bases on J, and the gene matches do not reach 6 bases of it. CDR3 length: 15 amino acids, cysteine to phenylalanine. Only the CDR3 DNA stays, 45 bases, in frame from base 1.